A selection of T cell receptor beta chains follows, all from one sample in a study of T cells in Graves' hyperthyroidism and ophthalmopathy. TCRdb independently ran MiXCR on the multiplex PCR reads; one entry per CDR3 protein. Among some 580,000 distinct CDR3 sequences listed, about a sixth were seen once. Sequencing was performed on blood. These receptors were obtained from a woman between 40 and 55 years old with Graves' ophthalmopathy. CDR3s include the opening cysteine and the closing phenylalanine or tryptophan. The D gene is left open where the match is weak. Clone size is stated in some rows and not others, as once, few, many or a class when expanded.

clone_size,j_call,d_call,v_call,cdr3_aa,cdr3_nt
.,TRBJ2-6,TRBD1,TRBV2,CASRNPGTGSGANALTF,TGTGCCAGCAGGAATCCCGGGACAGGTTCTGGGGCCAACGCCCTGACTTTC
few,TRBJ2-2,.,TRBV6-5,CASSYGRGLEGELFF,TGTGCCAGCAGTTACGGGAGGGGGCTTGAGGGGGAGCTGTTTTTT
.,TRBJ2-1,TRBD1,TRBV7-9,CASSPYRGQYNEQFF,TGTGCCAGCAGCCCTTACAGGGGGCAATACAATGAGCAGTTCTTC
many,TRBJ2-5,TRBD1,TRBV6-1,CASGEVATGGRETQYF,TGTGCCAGCGGCGAGGTCGCGACAGGGGGCCGGGAGACCCAGTACTTC
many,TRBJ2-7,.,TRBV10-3,CAISESIGGVSEQYF,TGTGCCATCAGTGAGTCGATCGGGGGCGTCAGCGAGCAGTACTTC
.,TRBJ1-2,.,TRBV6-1,CASSDLGWDYGYTF,TGTGCCAGCAGTGATTTGGGATGGGACTATGGCTACACCTTC
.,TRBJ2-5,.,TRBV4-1,CASSQVLDRETQYF,TGCGCCAGCAGCCAAGTACTAGACAGGGAGACCCAGTACTTC
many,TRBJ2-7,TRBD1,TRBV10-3,CAISDSDRAGVYEQYF,TGTGCCATCAGTGACTCGGACAGGGCAGGGGTGTACGAGCAGTACTTC
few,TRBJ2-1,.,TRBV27,CASTQASSSEQFF,TGTGCCAGCACCCAGGCTAGTTCCAGTGAGCAGTTCTTC
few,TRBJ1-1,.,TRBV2,CASSRIPTTEAFF,TGTGCCAGCAGCCGCATTCCAACCACTGAAGCTTTCTTT